The 3 T cell receptor beta chains below come from one sample, sequenced in a study of T cell responses to AZD1222 COVID-19 vaccine. The data were produced by immunoSEQ multiplex PCR, yet TCRdb's version contains in-frame clones alone and is incomplete. Here the sample spans more than 95,000 clones, about 93% being singletons. This material consisted of peripheral blood, taken on day 0 of AZD1222 vaccination. The receptors originated from an adult in good health.

This rearrangement joins TRBV6-5 to TRBJ1-2, with D possibly being TRBD1 (6 bases). CDR1 MNHEY and CDR2 SVGAGI come from the germline V gene. The CDR3 consists of 14 residues. V was clipped by 2 bases and J by 6 bases, with 13 bases between them. The CDR3 nucleotides are TGTGCCAGCAGTTACGTGGGGGCTGGGAATGGCTACACCTTC. Amino acids: CASSYVGAGNGYTF.

The chain couples TRBV10-3 to TRBJ1-2; TRBD1 agrees at 9 bases. The ends lost 6 bases at V and 4 bases at J; junction bases unmatched: 6. The V gene's germline CDR1 is ENHRY and CDR2 SYGVKD. This CDR3 has 14 residues. The CDR3 reads CAISATGGPYGYTF. The CDR3 coding sequence is TGTGCCATCAGCGCTACAGGGGGCCCCTATGGCTACACCTTC.

Here the CDR3 DNA reads TGTGCCAGCAGTCCTCGACCCGCGGGGTCTACTGAAGCTTTCTTT. This sequence encodes CASSPRPAGSTEAFF. The chain is built from TRBV28 and TRBJ1-1; D gene unclear. Germline V CDR1 and CDR2: MDHEN, SYDVKM. This CDR3 contains 15 residues. The V gene lost 5 bases and the J gene lost 5 bases, with 18 bases spanning the gap. The whole variable domain, remainder taken from reference TRBV28 and TRBJ1-1, is DVKVTQSSRYLVKRTGEKVFLECVQDMDHENMFWYRQDPGLGLRLIYFSYDVKMKEKGDIPEGYSVSREKKERFSLILESASTNQTSMYLCASSPRPAGSTEAFFGQGTRLTVV.